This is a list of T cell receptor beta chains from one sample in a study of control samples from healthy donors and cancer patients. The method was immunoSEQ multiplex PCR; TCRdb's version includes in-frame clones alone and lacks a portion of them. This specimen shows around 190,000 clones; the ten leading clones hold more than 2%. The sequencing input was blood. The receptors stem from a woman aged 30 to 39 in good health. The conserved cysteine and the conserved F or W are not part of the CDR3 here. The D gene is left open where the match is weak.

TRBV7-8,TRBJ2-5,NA,ASSFRPQETQY
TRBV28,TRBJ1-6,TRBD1,ASTLRGRSPLH
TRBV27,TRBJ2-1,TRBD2,ASSRGGAGYNEQF
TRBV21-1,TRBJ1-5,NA,ASSKGGSYSNQPQH
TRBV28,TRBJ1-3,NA,ASSYQGRRNTIY
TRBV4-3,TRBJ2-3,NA,ASSQDRLDSHTDTQY
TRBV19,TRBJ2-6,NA,ASSHGLRGANVLT
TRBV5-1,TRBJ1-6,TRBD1,ASRRGTGRNSPLH
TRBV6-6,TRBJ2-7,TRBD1,ASSTHTQGLEEQY
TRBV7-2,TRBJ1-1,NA,ASSLGLSNTEAF
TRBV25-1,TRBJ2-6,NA,ASSDRSGANVLT
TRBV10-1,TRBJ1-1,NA,ASSGQGTNTEAF
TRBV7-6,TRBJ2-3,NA,ASSLGDTDTQY
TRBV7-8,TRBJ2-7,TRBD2,ASSLTAGVTYEQY
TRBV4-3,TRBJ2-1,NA,ASSQDFTGRVYNEQF
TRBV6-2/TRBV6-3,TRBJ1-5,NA,ASSRDTNQPQH
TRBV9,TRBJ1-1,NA,ASSVATGGRATEAF
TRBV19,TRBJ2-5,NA,ASSIVAGEEETQY
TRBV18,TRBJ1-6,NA,ASSPPYSGVNSPLH
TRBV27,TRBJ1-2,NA,ASSLRGTPTHGYT
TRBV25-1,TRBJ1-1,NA,ASSETTGMDTEAF
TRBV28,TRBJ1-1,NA,ASSSTDNTEAF
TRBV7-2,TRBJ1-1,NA,ASRKGRVETEAF
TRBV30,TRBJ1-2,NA,AWRTAGWGYT
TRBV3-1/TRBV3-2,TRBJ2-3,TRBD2,ASSQVERDFTDTQY
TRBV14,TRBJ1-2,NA,ASSEGNLYGYT
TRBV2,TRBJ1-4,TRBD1,ASSDPGGNEKLF
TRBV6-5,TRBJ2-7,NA,ASSFGGKGYEQY
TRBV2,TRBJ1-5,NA,ASSGNGNQPQH
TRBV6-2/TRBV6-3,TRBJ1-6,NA,ASSKAGVGNSPLH
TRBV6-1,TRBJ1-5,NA,ASSGPGTSSNQPQH
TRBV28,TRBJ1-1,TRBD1,ASSLFPAGTVTEAF